The clone carrying this TCR beta chain was counted only a few times. Its target is not known. The CDR3 sequence is 17 residues long. Germline values: CDR1 DFQATT, CDR2 SNEGSKA (reference sequence). Trimming removed 0 bases from V and 4 bases from J, with 19 bases in between. These data originate in a study of naive and memory T cell subsets. Study findings and constraints: Clonotypes here are unpaired alpha or beta chain sequences. Possibly reflecting memory cells re-expressing CD45RA, a few larger clonotypes occurred in naive repertoires, especially CD8.

Both TRBC1 and TRBC2 were covered by a beta constant-region primer of two equimolar oligonucleotides. Ligated cDNA was amplified by four rounds of PCR with nested alpha and beta constant-region primers and SP2. TCRdb re-analysed the UMI-ligation and nested PCR reads in MiXCR, keeping a single row per CDR3 protein. Of about 90,000 distinct CDR3 sequences in the sample, approximately 10% are singletons; the top ten hold just over 0.13%. This clonotype was obtained from a human donor in good health. The chain has TRBV20-1 and TRBJ1-5; D is possibly TRBD1 (6 bases). The sequenced sample was naive CD4+ T cells from blood. The CDR3 reads CSARESPSRGRNQPQHF. The CDR3 DNA is TGCAGTGCTAGAGAATCCCCCAGCAGGGGAAGGAATCAGCCCCAGCATTTT.